This T cell receptor (beta chain) came from a study of T-cell memory formation after mild COVID-19. Trimming shortened V by 0 bases and J by 2 bases, and 11 bases separated the two germline ends. Germline values: CDR1 SGDLS, CDR2 YYNGEE. This CDR3 is built from 15 residues. Each CDR3 protein gets one entry after TCRdb re-called the 5' RACE reads with MiXCR. The sample has 120,000 to 150,000 distinct CDR3 sequences; 19% are singletons. This clonotype turned up a few times. This clonotype originated in an adult woman who had mild COVID-19 (a few samples of this study predate the infection). Cell type and time point are not known. The chain recombines TRBV9 with TRBJ1-2; weak D call: TRBD1 (5 bases). Material for sequencing was PBMCs or a T cell subset sorted from them (not recorded which). CDR3 in DNA: TGTGCCAGCAGCGTAGACGACAGATTCAACTATGGCTACACCTTC. Translated: CASSVDDRFNYGYTF.